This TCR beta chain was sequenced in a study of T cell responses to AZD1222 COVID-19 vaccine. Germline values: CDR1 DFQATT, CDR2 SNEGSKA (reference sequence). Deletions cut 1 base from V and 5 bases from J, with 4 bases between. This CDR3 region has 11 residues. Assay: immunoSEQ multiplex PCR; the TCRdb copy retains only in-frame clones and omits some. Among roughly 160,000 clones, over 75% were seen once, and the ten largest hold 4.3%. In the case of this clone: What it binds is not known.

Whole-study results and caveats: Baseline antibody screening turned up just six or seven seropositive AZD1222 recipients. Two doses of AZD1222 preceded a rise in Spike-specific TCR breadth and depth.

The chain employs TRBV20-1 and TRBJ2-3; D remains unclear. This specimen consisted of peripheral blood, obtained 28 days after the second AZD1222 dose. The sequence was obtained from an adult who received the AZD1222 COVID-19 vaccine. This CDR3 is CSARGRDTQYF. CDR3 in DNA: TGCAGTGCTAGAGGGAGAGATACGCAGTATTTT.